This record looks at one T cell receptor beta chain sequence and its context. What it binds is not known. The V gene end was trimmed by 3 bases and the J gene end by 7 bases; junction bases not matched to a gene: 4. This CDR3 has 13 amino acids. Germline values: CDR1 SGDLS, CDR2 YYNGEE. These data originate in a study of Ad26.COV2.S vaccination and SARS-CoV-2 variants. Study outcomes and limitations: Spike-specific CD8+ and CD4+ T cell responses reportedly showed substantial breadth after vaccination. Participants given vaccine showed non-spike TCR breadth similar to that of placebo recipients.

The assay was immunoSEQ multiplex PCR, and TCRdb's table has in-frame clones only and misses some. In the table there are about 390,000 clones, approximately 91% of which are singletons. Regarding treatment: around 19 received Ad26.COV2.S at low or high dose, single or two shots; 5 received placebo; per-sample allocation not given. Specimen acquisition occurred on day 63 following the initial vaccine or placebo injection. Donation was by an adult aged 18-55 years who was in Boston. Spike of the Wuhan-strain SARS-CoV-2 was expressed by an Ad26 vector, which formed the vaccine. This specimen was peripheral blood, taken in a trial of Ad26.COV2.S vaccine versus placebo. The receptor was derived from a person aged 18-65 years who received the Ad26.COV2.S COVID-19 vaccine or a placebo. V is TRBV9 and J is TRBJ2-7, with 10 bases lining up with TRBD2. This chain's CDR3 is CASSASSGGEQYF. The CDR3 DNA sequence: TGTGCCAGCAGCGCGAGTAGCGGGGGGGAGCAGTACTTC.